Below, one T cell receptor beta chain is given with its context. The antigen remains undetermined. This entry belongs to a study of vaccination and CD4 T cells after COVID-19. The wider study: Four females and six males made up the convalescents, two of whom were Hispanic. The cells were exposed to overlapping spike peptides originating from SARS-CoV-2, HCoV-NL63, HCoV-OC43 and HCoV-229E for stimulation.

The Oncomine TCR Beta short-read assay sequenced DNA from cultured CD4+ T cells. Each CDR3 protein is one row after TCRdb ran MiXCR on the PCR reads. This sample yields 3,500 to 4,000 distinct CDR3 sequences, of which around two thirds are seen a single time; less than 40% belongs to the top ten. CDR3 size: 15 residues. Per the germline V gene, CDR1 is SGHTA and CDR2 is FQGNSA. The V and J ends lost 4 bases and 9 bases, in that order; junction bases with no gene match: 6. Notes on the study in general: Post-vaccination reactive clonotypes (median about 40) did not differ significantly from post-infection (under 22).

This sample's treatment: approximately 9-day PBMC culture with coronavirus spike peptide pools or control peptides (ViraFEST assay). With around 9.4 ug/ml peptide pools and roughly 9.4 IU/ml IL-2, PBMCs were cultured at 1.5 million to 2 million per well. The J gene is TRBJ1-6, the V gene TRBV7-2; TRBD1 aligns across 10 bases. Sequenced material: CD4+ T cells from blood, cultured in vitro. This receptor was taken from a human donor who had recovered from COVID-19. The CDR3 sequence: CASSWDRGSASPLHF. The CDR3, as DNA: TGTGCCAGCAGCTGGGACAGGGGATCGGCTTCACCCCTCCACTTT.